This T cell receptor (beta chain) was captured in a study of blood T cell repertoires in COVID-19. Background on the study: The United States, Italy and Spain were the sources of the acute and convalescent COVID-19 samples.

The authors' processing: Amplifying reference gene primers gave estimates of nucleated cell counts. The data were produced by immunoSEQ multiplex PCR, yet TCRdb's version contains in-frame clones alone and is incomplete. V, J and clone size reflect that table, while D and trimming were determined from the DNA. The sample has about 160,000 clones; about 84% are singletons. There are 14 residues in the CDR3. Germline CDR1 reads LGHDT; CDR2 reads YNNKEL (reference sequence). V lost 3 bases, J lost 5 bases, and 13 bases lay in between. This clonotype was sampled from a woman aged 40 to 49 with acute COVID-19. The J gene is TRBJ2-5, the V gene TRBV3-1 (or the pseudogene TRBV3-2); weak D call: TRBD2 (6 bases). The sample consisted of PBMCs or T cells enriched from blood (not recorded which). CDR3 region: CASSQGVGRETQYF. In DNA, the CDR3 is TGTGCCAGCAGCCAGGGGGTGGGGAGGGAGACCCAGTACTTC.